Each of the 2 T cell receptor beta chains below was sequenced from the same sample in a study of control samples from healthy donors and cancer patients. Generated by immunoSEQ multiplex PCR, the TCRdb table keeps only in-frame clones and is missing some. The repertoire holds some 120,000 clones, with around 90% as singletons. The sequencing sample was made of blood. Every receptor here comes from a man aged 18 to 30 in good health.

The gene calls are TRBV7-3 and TRBJ2-5; no firm D call. There are 13 residues in the CDR3. The V gene lost 5 bases and the J gene lost 7 bases, with 14 bases spanning the gap. CDR1 and CDR2 (germline): SGHTA, FQGTGA. The CDR3 DNA follows: TGTGCCAGCAGCCTGGACCGGTCGGGGACCCAGTACTTC. Translating it yields CASSLDRSGTQYF.

The gene calls are TRBV7-2 and TRBJ1-5, with TRBD1 as a possible D gene (5 bases). Germline CDR1 SGHTA, CDR2 FQGNSA. V lost 1 base and J lost 7, with 8 bases in between. The CDR3 has 13 amino acids. CDR3 sequence reads: CASSLGGEQPQHF. CDR3 nucleotides: TGTGCCAGCAGCTTAGGAGGGGAACAGCCCCAGCATTTT.